The 8 T cell receptor beta chains below come from one sample, sequenced in a study of blood T cell repertoires in COVID-19. Profiled with immunoSEQ multiplex PCR; TCRdb holds only in-frame clones, not every one. The repertoire has 250,000 to 350,000 clones, 90% of them found once; the top ten carry approximately 2.9%. Sequenced material: peripheral blood. These receptor sequences come from a woman under 40 with COVID-19, enrolled during active disease.

This chain connects TRBV28 to TRBJ1-4; 7 bases line up with TRBD1. This CDR3 is built from 13 residues. Germline V CDR1 and CDR2: MDHEN, SYDVKM. V gave up 5 bases and J gave up 6 bases; unmatched junction bases: 3. The CDR3 DNA follows: TGTGCCAGCAGTCCGGGACAGTATGAAAAACTGTTTTTT. This translates into CASSPGQYEKLFF.

V gene TRBV5-4 combines with J gene TRBJ2-3, with 11 nucleotides matching TRBD1. This CDR3 spans 15 amino acids. CDR1 is SGHNT, CDR2 YYREEE, per germline (reference sequence). Losses at the gene ends were 3 bases for V and 4 bases for J; bases not matched to a gene: 4. The CDR3 loop is CASSSGTGGSDTQYF. The CDR3 bases are TGTGCCAGCAGCTCCGGGACAGGGGGATCAGATACGCAGTATTTT.

This chain links TRBV30 with TRBJ1-1; D is possibly TRBD1 (6 bases). The germline CDR1 and CDR2 sequences are GTSNPN and SVGIG (reference sequence). The CDR3 runs 12 residues. With 2 bases removed from V and 5 bases from J, the gap between germline ends came to 9 bases. The CDR3 region has the DNA TGTGCCTGGAGTATACAGGGTACTGAAGCTTTCTTT. It is translated as CAWSIQGTEAFF.

The CDR3: CSVDTGQGYTEAFF. The CDR3 DNA reads TGCAGCGTAGACACCGGACAGGGCTACACTGAAGCTTTCTTT. This chain connects TRBV29-1 to TRBJ1-1, with 8 bases fitting TRBD1. Germline-derived CDR1 and CDR2 are SQVTM and ANQGSEA. V lost 6 bases to trimming and J lost 3 bases; unmatched junction nucleotides: 9. The CDR3 runs 14 residues.

There are a few counts of this clone. The V and J genes are TRBV5-1 and TRBJ2-7, with a possible D match to TRBD1 (6 bases). The CDR3 is 14 amino acids. In germline, CDR1 is SGHRS, CDR2 YFSETQ. The V gene lost 0 bases and the J gene lost 5 bases, with 12 bases spanning the gap. The CDR3 is CASSLEPGVNEQYF. As DNA, the CDR3 is TGCGCCAGCAGCTTGGAACCAGGGGTCAACGAGCAGTACTTC. Using reference TRBV5-1 and TRBJ2-7 for the parts outside the CDR3, the full variable domain is KAGVTQTPRYLIKTRGQQVTLSCSPISGHRSVSWYQQTPGQGLQFLFEYFSETQRNKGNFPGRFSGRQFSNSRSEMNVSTLELGDSALYLCASSLEPGVNEQYFGPGTRLTVT.

In this sample, this clone turned up once. The chain employs TRBV28 and TRBJ2-6, with a weak D call TRBD1 (6 bases). Germline V CDR1 and CDR2: MDHEN, SYDVKM. With 8 bases removed from V and 2 bases from J, the gap between germline ends came to 19 bases. CDR3 length equals 17 residues. CDR3 sequence reads: CASGALGQGTGANVLTF. CDR3 coding DNA: TGTGCCAGCGGGGCCTTGGGCCAGGGGACTGGGGCCAACGTCCTGACTTTC.

CDR3 nucleotide sequence: TGCGCCAGCAGCCAAGGGAGGTTGTTGCTTATGAACACTGAAGCTTTCTTT. Protein product: CASSQGRLLLMNTEAFF. The chain couples TRBV4-1 to TRBJ1-1; D gene unclear. With 1 base removed from V and 0 bases from J, the gap between germline ends came to 15 bases. The CDR3 is made up of 17 amino acids. CDR1 MGHRA and CDR2 YSYEKL come from the germline V gene.

The chain employs TRBV27 and TRBJ1-1, with D tentatively TRBD1 (6 bases). Germline loops: CDR1 MNHEY, CDR2 SMNVEV (reference sequence). The length of the CDR3 is 14 residues. Between the trimmed V and J ends, which lost 3 bases and 2 bases, there was a span of 10 bases. CDR3 in amino acids: CASSFTGINTEAFF. CDR3 bases: TGTGCCAGCAGTTTCACAGGGATAAACACTGAAGCTTTCTTT.